One and the same sample provided the 5 T cell receptor beta chains below, sequenced in a study of cytomegalovirus exposure and HLA in healthy donors. The table came from immunoSEQ multiplex PCR; TCRdb's copy has only in-frame clones and leaves some out. This sample yields 300,000 or so clones, of which approximately 86% are seen a single time; roughly 0.96% belongs to the top ten. The specimen sequenced was PBMCs. The receptors were sampled from a man under 40 in good health and CMV-seronegative.

The chain combines TRBV6-5 with TRBJ2-7, with no clear D. CDR3 length equals 12 residues. The V gene's germline CDR1 is MNHEY and CDR2 SVGAGI. V lost 3 bases, J lost 3 bases, and 6 bases lay in between. In DNA form, the CDR3 reads TGTGCCAGCAGTTATACCTACTACGAGCAGTACTTC. Its translation is CASSYTYYEQYF.

This sequence joins TRBV5-6 and TRBJ2-7; a weak D match, TRBD1 (5 bases). CDR1 and CDR2 (germline): SGHDT, YYEEEE. The CDR3 consists of 14 residues. V was cut by 0 bases and J by 2 bases, with 9 bases left in between. The CDR3 region is CASSLAGNTYEQYF. In DNA, the CDR3 is TGTGCCAGCAGCTTGGCAGGGAATACCTACGAGCAGTACTTC.

The chain couples TRBV4-1 to TRBJ1-1, with a weak D call TRBD1 (5 bases). The V and J ends lost 0 bases and 2 bases respectively, with 13 bases between them. The CDR3 has 16 amino acids. CDR1 is MGHRA and CDR2 is YSYEKL in the germline V gene. The CDR3 nucleotides are TGCGCCAGCAGCCAAGAAGGGAAGAGGACAAACACTGAAGCTTTCTTT. Encoded protein: CASSQEGKRTNTEAFF.

The J gene is TRBJ2-5, the V gene TRBV4-1; 8 bases are a match to TRBD2. The CDR3 is 16 residues long. Per the germline V gene, CDR1 is MGHRA and CDR2 is YSYEKL. The V and J ends lost 0 bases and 2 bases, in that order; junction bases with no gene match: 5. The CDR3 DNA reads as TGCGCCAGCAGCCAAGATGGCGGGGGGCCTCAAGAGACCCAGTACTTC. It encodes CASSQDGGGPQETQYF.

The V and J genes are TRBV11-2 and TRBJ2-5, with 9 bases matching TRBD2. The trim removed 7 bases at V and 4 bases at J, leaving 10 bases unmatched. Germline V gene data show CDR1 as SGHAT and CDR2 as FQNNGV. The CDR3 is 15 amino acids. In DNA, the CDR3 is TGTGCCAGCAAATTAGCGGGGGAGAGAGGAGAGACCCAGTACTTC. It yields the protein CASKLAGERGETQYF.